Below are 22 T cell receptor beta chains sequenced from a single sample in a study of blood T cell repertoires in COVID-19. The table came from immunoSEQ multiplex PCR; TCRdb's copy has only in-frame clones and leaves some out. The sample yields around 110,000 clones, about four fifths seen once. The sequencing sample was made of peripheral blood. These receptors were taken from a man between 65 and 85 years old with acute or convalescent COVID-19.

The gene calls are TRBV7-8 and TRBJ2-1, with 7 bases identical to TRBD2. Germline V gene data show CDR1 as SGHVS and CDR2 as FQNEAQ. The CDR3 length is 16 residues. The junction had 10 bases not matched to a gene; V was cut back by 1 base and J by 7 bases. The CDR3 sequence: CASSLVFGGGKNEQFF. The CDR3 DNA sequence: TGTGCCAGCAGCTTAGTTTTTGGCGGGGGTAAGAATGAGCAGTTCTTC. The whole variable domain, remainder taken from reference TRBV7-8 and TRBJ2-1, is GAGVSQSPRYKVAKRGQDVALRCDPISGHVSLFWYQQALGQGPEFLTYFQNEAQLDKSGLPSDRFFAERPEGSVSTLKIQRTQQEDSAVYLCASSLVFGGGKNEQFFGPGTRLTVL.

V and J are TRBV6-6 and TRBJ2-7, with D perhaps matching TRBD1 (5 bases). The germline V gene has CDR1 MNHNY and CDR2 SVGAGI (reference sequence). The V end lost 2 bases, the J end lost 3 bases, and 14 bases lay between the germline ends. This CDR3 has 15 residues. In DNA, the CDR3 is TGTGCCAGCAGTTACCCTCCGAGACAGAACTACGAGCAGTACTTC. This codes for CASSYPPRQNYEQYF.

This sequence joins TRBV10-2 and TRBJ1-1, with 7 positions matching TRBD1. CDR3 size: 14 residues. Looked up from germline, CDR1 is WSHSY and CDR2 is SAAADI. V trimming: 7 bases; J trimming: 2 bases; junction bases outside the gene matches: 7. The CDR3 DNA reads as TGCGCCAGCACGAACAGGGGTCTCAACACTGAAGCTTTCTTT. It is translated as CASTNRGLNTEAFF.

V gene TRBV11-2 combines with J gene TRBJ1-6; a possible D gene is TRBD1 (5 bases). Germline V gene data show CDR1 as SGHAT and CDR2 as FQNNGV. The V gene lost 6 bases and the J gene lost 8 bases, with 11 bases spanning the gap. This CDR3 has 13 amino acids. CDR3 residues: CASRVRVDSPLHF. The CDR3 DNA reads TGTGCCAGCAGAGTCAGGGTTGATTCACCCCTCCACTTT.

The chain couples TRBV11-3 to TRBJ2-1, with TRBD2 matching over 10 bases. Looked up from germline, CDR1 is SGHNT and CDR2 is YENEEA. The CDR3 is made up of 17 amino acids. V dropped 4 bases and J dropped 4; count of bases not matched to a gene: 10. The CDR3 reads CASSSDGSGGAYNEQFF. The CDR3 DNA follows: TGTGCCAGCAGCTCCGATGGCAGCGGGGGGGCTTACAATGAGCAGTTCTTC.

The rearrangement uses TRBV11-3 and TRBJ2-1; the match to TRBD2 covers 10 bases. The CDR3 has 15 residues. Germline V lookup: CDR1 SGHNT, CDR2 YENEEA. The junction had 4 bases not matched to a gene; V was cut back by 2 bases and J by 6 bases. The DNA for the CDR3 is TGTGCCAGCAGCTTACCTAGCGGGGGACGCAATGAGCAGTTCTTC. This gives the protein CASSLPSGGRNEQFF.

As concerns this clone: The junction does not match germline at one end; this may be a read error. The V gene is TRBV6-1, the J gene TRBJ1-1, with D uncertain. The germline CDR1 and CDR2 sequences are MNHNS and SASEGT. The CDR3 extends over 10 amino acids. The CDR3 nucleotides are TGTGCCAGCAGTGAAACCCGGTTTCTCTTT. Translating it yields CASSETRFLF.

The V gene is TRBV14, the J gene TRBJ2-6; 9 nucleotides line up with TRBD2. CDR3 size: 19 residues. With 4 bases clipped from V and 0 bases from J, the junction kept 10 bases outside the gene matches. CDR1 is SGHDN, CDR2 FVKESK, per germline. The CDR3, as DNA: TGTGCCAGCAGCCGAGTTGACGGGACTAGCTTCTCTGGGGCCAACGTCCTGACTTTC. Protein: CASSRVDGTSFSGANVLTF. Full variable domain (missing parts from reference TRBV14 and TRBJ2-6): EAGVTQFPSHSVIEKGQTVTLRCDPISGHDNLYWYRRVMGKEIKFLLHFVKESKQDESGMPNNRFLAERTGGTYSTLKVQPAELEDSGVYFCASSRVDGTSFSGANVLTFGAGSRLTVL.

The chain has TRBV18 and TRBJ2-7; D is unresolved. From germline, CDR1 is KGHSH and CDR2 LQKENI. The CDR3 extends over 14 amino acids. The V end lost 0 bases, the J end lost 3 bases, and 9 bases lay between the germline ends. CDR3 nucleotides: TGTGCCAGCTCACCACCGGTTGCGCGCTACGAGCAGTACTTC. Residues: CASSPPVARYEQYF.

CDR3 DNA sequence: TGTGCCAGCAGCTTAGCGAGACGTGGGGCGGGGGATACGCAGTATTTT. This codes for CASSLARRGAGDTQYF. The chain joins TRBV7-6 to TRBJ2-3; possible D gene TRBD2, 6 bases. Germline V gives CDR1 SGHVS, CDR2 FNYEAQ. The CDR3 contains 16 residues. Trimming left V 0 bases short and J 6 bases short, with 16 bases between.

This clone was observed a handful of times. The rearrangement links TRBV19 to TRBJ1-2; D is possibly TRBD1 (5 bases). Germline loops: CDR1 LNHDA, CDR2 SQIVND (reference sequence). The V end lost 2 bases, the J end lost 8 bases, and 15 bases lay between the germline ends. The CDR3 has 14 amino acids. CDR3 protein: CASSILPPRAGYTF. The CDR3 region has the DNA TGTGCCAGTAGTATACTCCCCCCCAGGGCCGGCTACACCTTC.

This clone was observed once. This chain joins TRBV6-5 and TRBJ1-1; 9 bases are a match to TRBD1. Germline V lookup: CDR1 MNHEY, CDR2 SVGAGI. With V trimmed by 4 bases and J by 6 bases, 9 bases remained unmatched. This CDR3 contains 15 residues. CDR3 in amino acids: CASSWGQGWRAEAFF. The CDR3 DNA reads as TGTGCCAGCAGTTGGGGACAGGGATGGAGGGCTGAAGCTTTCTTT.

This clone was detected a few times. The rearrangement joins TRBV9 to TRBJ1-1, with TRBD1 matching 7 bases. The junction had 1 base not matched to a gene; V was cut back by 3 bases and J by 5 bases. This CDR3 has 12 amino acids. Germline V gene sequence: CDR1 SGDLS, CDR2 YYNGEE. CDR3 region: CASSAGGTEAFF. CDR3 bases: TGTGCCAGCAGCGCAGGGGGGACTGAAGCTTTCTTT.

The V call is TRBV6-5, the J call TRBJ2-3; TRBD2 agrees at 8 bases. CDR3 length: 14 amino acids. Germline V lookup: CDR1 MNHEY, CDR2 SVGAGI. The V and J ends lost 10 bases and 1 base, in that order; junction bases with no gene match: 7. CDR3 nucleotide sequence: TGTGCCATCCGGACTAGCCTTCGCACAGATACGCAGTATTTT. This sequence encodes CAIRTSLRTDTQYF.

The DNA for the CDR3 is TGCGCCAGCAGCCAACAGGGGGCAAACACCGGGGAGCTGTTTTTT. This codes for CASSQQGANTGELFF. The V gene is TRBV4-1, the J gene TRBJ2-2, with 8 bases matching TRBD1. V trimming: 2 bases; J trimming: 2 bases; junction bases outside the gene matches: 1. The germline V gene encodes CDR1 MGHRA and CDR2 YSYEKL. There are 15 residues in the CDR3.

The chain uses TRBV19 and TRBJ1-2; 7 bases fit TRBD1. The V gene's germline CDR1 is LNHDA and CDR2 SQIVND (reference sequence). The length of the CDR3 is 17 residues. After removal of 5 bases from V and 0 bases from J, the junction contained 12 bases not matched to a gene. The CDR3 reads CASSLKTGTITNYGYTF. Written as DNA, the CDR3 is TGTGCCAGTAGTTTGAAGACAGGGACGATCACTAACTATGGCTACACCTTC.

The chain employs TRBV18 and TRBJ2-7; possible D gene TRBD2, 5 bases. The CDR3 sequence is 12 residues long. V gave up 2 bases and J gave up 5 bases, with 7 bases separating them. From germline, CDR1 is KGHSH and CDR2 LQKENI. The CDR3 loop reads CASSPTGDEQYF. In DNA, the CDR3 is TGTGCCAGCTCACCAACCGGGGACGAGCAGTACTTC.

In DNA, the CDR3 is TGTGCCAGCAGCCAATGGACAGGGGTCTACGAGCAGTACTTC. Encoded protein: CASSQWTGVYEQYF. The rearrangement joins TRBV16 to TRBJ2-7; the match to TRBD1 covers 9 bases. Germline lookup yields CDR1 KGHSY and CDR2 FQNENV. The CDR3 sequence is 14 residues long. J was trimmed by 3 bases and V by 1 base; bases with no gene match: 1.

A few counts support this clone. The rearrangement uses TRBV3-1 (or the pseudogene TRBV3-2) and TRBJ2-3; D remains ambiguous. The germline V gene encodes CDR1 LGHDT and CDR2 YNNKEL (reference sequence). This CDR3 comprises 14 residues. V lost 3 bases to trimming and J lost 4 bases, with 11 bases between them. CDR3 bases: TGTGCCAGCAGCCAGCCAGGTTCCCCAGATACGCAGTATTTT. This translates into CASSQPGSPDTQYF.

V and J are TRBV29-1 and TRBJ2-7; 9 nucleotides agree with TRBD1. V was pared by 5 bases and J by 7 bases, with 9 bases of the junction left unmatched. The length of the CDR3 is 13 residues. Germline V CDR1 and CDR2: SQVTM, ANQGSEA. The CDR3 nucleotides are TGCAGCGTTATCACAGGGGGCGCGCGGGAGCAGTACTTC. Translation gives CSVITGGAREQYF.

This clone was recorded once. The chain couples TRBV15 to TRBJ2-7; 9 positions agree with TRBD2. The germline gives CDR1 LNHNV, CDR2 YYDKDF (reference sequence). The CDR3 has 14 amino acids. V gave up 5 bases and J gave up 5 bases; unmatched junction bases: 7. The CDR3 here is CATSGQRGAHEQYF. CDR3 nucleotides: TGTGCCACCAGCGGACAGCGGGGGGCCCACGAGCAGTACTTC.

The chain recombines TRBV9 with TRBJ2-1; the match to TRBD2 covers 9 bases. CDR1 is SGDLS and CDR2 is YYNGEE in the germline V gene. This CDR3 is built from 15 residues. V lost 3 bases, J lost 8 bases, and 9 bases stayed unmatched. The CDR3 nucleotides read TGTGCCAGCAGCGCCTCTGCGGGGGGGAGGGATGAGCAGTTCTTC. It specifies CASSASAGGRDEQFF.